The entry below gives a single TCR beta chain sequence along with its context. Its recognized antigen is unknown. Base quality data are lacking; no much larger clone is found one base away. V loses 6 bases at its end and J loses 7 bases; junction bases beyond the gene matches: 11. From its cysteine to its phenylalanine, the CDR3 spans 16 amino acids. Just the 48-base CDR3 DNA is kept, in frame starting at base 1. For CDR1 and CDR2, the germline V gene lists KGHSH and LQKENI. The cohort comprised 710 or so healthy bone marrow donors. At the time of sampling, all cohort members were nominally healthy, though unrecorded immune exposures were likely present. The donor was CMV seronegative and belonged to the group of 352 seronegative cohort members. A peripheral blood sample was provided by each donor, and peripheral blood mononuclear cells were used for TCR beta sequencing. The Qiagen DNeasy Blood Extraction Kit was used to extract genomic DNA from the blood cell samples.

This entry comes from a study of cytomegalovirus exposure and HLA in healthy donors (TCRdb year 2017). About the full investigation: An earlier analysis of some 550 of the donors reported 276 Gb of sequence data and some 100 million unique TCR beta sequences from some 180 million T cells. A few DR-DQ haplotypes were handled as single units for association and clustering because linkage in the cohort was strong. Among some 410 genotyped donors of the cohort, an average of around 240,000 unique TCR beta nucleotide sequences was sequenced per donor, of which 15% to 20% were non-productive. In a later analysis, previously published TCR beta repertoires from 666 donors were re-analyzed and high-resolution HLA genotyping was added so that TCR occurrence patterns could be studied. Approximately 300 gigabases of sequencing data and approximately 85 million unique TCR sequences were included in an early release covering 500 to 750 HLA-typed donors. Of the roughly 390 genotyped donors, roughly 80% were placed in the genetic ancestry cluster associated with self-reported Caucasian donors. A separate validation cohort of over 95 different subjects was used in addition to the approximately 610-subject first cohort. The later analysis used no new phenotypic data to find candidate immune exposures, relying instead on TCR beta sequences and their occurrence across donors. The study used immunosequencing to profile the T cell repertoires of around 600 subjects and linked those repertoires to cytomegalovirus serostatus. The number of donors typed differed by locus, with 629-630 for A, B, C, DRB1 and DQB1, more than 500 for DQA1, 606 for DPA1, and some 440 for DPB1. The study aimed to test whether signatures of past pathogen exposure could be identified by cataloging public T cell receptors. All discovery cohort repertoires had been generated on a single sequencing platform. Donor age, sex, ethnicity and CMV serostatus were collected together with the repertoire data. An earlier analysis of approximately 580 of the donors used high-throughput TCR beta sequencing to judge whether each TCR beta V gene segment behaved as functional or pseudogenic. Both class I and class II loci were covered by HLA typing, at four-digit resolution. To predict cytomegalovirus infection status, the study brought together high-throughput TCR immunosequencing, statistical association of individual TCRs with disease status, and machine learning. A later genetic analysis took genome-wide SNP genotypes for about three fifths of the 666 donors and used that subset as a discovery cohort.

Libraries were prepared through the immunoSEQ multiplex PCR assay. The multiplex PCR relied on a mix of 60 forward primers for TCR Vbeta segments and 13 reverse primers for TCR Jbeta segments. A multiplex PCR assay on genomic DNA amplified the CDR3 region of rearranged TCR beta genes. On the Illumina HiSeq System, the amplified TCR beta libraries were sequenced as 87-base-pair reads. On the study's bioinformatics: In a later analysis, tens of millions of unique TCR beta chains were counted across the 690 or so repertoires, and roughly 10 million of these chains were shared by at least two donors. A nearest-neighbor algorithm error-corrected the raw reads and collapsed the reads into unique sequences, merging closely related sequences to remove PCR and sequencing errors. V, D and J gene segments were assigned by aligning CDR3 sequences to IMGT reference sequences. For a sequence to be retained, at least a six-nucleotide match to both a V gene segment and a J gene segment was required. A rearrangement was called productive if the CDR3 had no stop codons and remained in frame with V and J, and every other rearrangement was called non-productive. Following IMGT convention, CDR3 was defined as the stretch from the second conserved V-encoded cysteine up to the conserved J-encoded phenylalanine. The earlier analysis of about 570 of the donors excluded any sequence lacking an unambiguous match to a single V gene segment. In an earlier analysis of roughly 500 of the donors, V segments were called functional above 56.7% productive rearrangements and were called segregating when the between-donor standard deviation exceeded 5%. To diagnose cytomegalovirus status from the catalog of TCR beta chain sequences, a statistical classification framework was built. V and J gene assignment, in a later analysis, came from comparing TCR nucleotide sequences with IMGT/GENE-DB human TR gene sequences. Using the TCRdist pipeline, a later analysis assigned CDR3 sequences along with most-parsimonious VDJ recombination scenarios. In a later analysis, every TCR beta chain was defined by the combination of its CDR3 amino acid sequence and its V-gene family, and reads without a unique V-gene family were dropped. A later analysis removed 500 to 650 highly shared, low-generation-probability nucleotide sequences to deal with suspected cross-contamination and a sequencing artifact. A later analysis calculated a clonal expansion index for each public chain from normalized within-repertoire ranks of inferred template counts. Generation probabilities in a later analysis came from a VDJ recombination model fitted to out-of-frame rearrangements, and those results were checked against IGoR. In a later analysis, TCR-TCR, TCR-HLA and TCR-CMV co-occurrence was scored with hypergeometric tests, and a repertoire-size bias correction was applied to TCR pairs. In a later analysis, false discovery rates were estimated by permuting HLA or CMV assignments 20 times. In a later analysis, co-occurring TCRs were grouped using DBSCAN, with TCRdist sequence similarity added in when clustering inside HLA-allele-positive subsets. Co-occurrence clustering excluded repertoires with fewer than 30,000 or more than 120,000 public chains, plus five with anomalous nucleotide sharing. TCRdb carries this immuneACCESS record with in-frame sequences only. Its versions omit some clonotypes, under half of them owing to an unresolved V gene in the studies checked, with the rest unexplained. V and J calls and clone size come straight from that table; D and trimming were deduced from the DNA. A total of 150,000 to 200,000 clones appear in this sample, roughly 80% of them only once. Approximately 0.25% of the sample rests with the top ten.

Beyond this particular receptor, the publication reports: According to a later analysis, most CMV-associated TCR beta chains appeared to be HLA-restricted, and the HLA associations seemed to be driven largely by CMV exposure. Sequencing depth was assumed to be roughly uniform across donors in the presence/absence analyses, though that assumption may not hold. According to a later analysis, TCR association rates differed among HLA loci, with DRB1 alleles showing the most associated TCRs and HLA-C alleles showing the fewest. In this cohort, only TCR beta chains were sequenced, and detectable features were limited by the absence of alpha or paired-chain data. An association between a missense DCLRE1C variant and V-gene and J-gene trimming of TCR beta chains was found in a later genetic analysis and replicated in an independent cohort. A later analysis reported that several top co-occurrence clusters appeared linked to parvovirus B19, influenza, CMV and Epstein-Barr virus. While some public TCRs were present in many individuals, most TCR sequences turned up only very rarely across donors. In a later analysis, HLA-associated TCR beta chains showed more clonal expansion and lower generation probabilities than non-associated chains that were equally common. Some IMGT-functional V segments, including TRBV6-2 and TRBV6-3, could not be distinguished by the 87-base-pair reads and were therefore excluded. The earlier analysis of 587 of the donors excluded around 17 rarely observed V segments, including chromosome 9 orphons, because counts were too low. Specific HLA alleles were associated with more than 15,000 TCR beta sequences at a false discovery rate of 0.05 in a later analysis. Immune exposure information for the cohort was limited to CMV serostatus. The study listed 164 TCR beta chains as associated with cytomegalovirus. A cluster of highly shared sequence variants was judged likely to be a technical artifact of the sequencing pipeline. In an earlier analysis of over 550 of the donors, most TCR beta V segments were observed in productive rearrangements about 87% or about 30% of the time, broadly matching IMGT annotations. The authors suggested that the approach could potentially be generalized to other disease states and immunological phenotypes. In vitro tests confirmed that a few of the cytomegalovirus-associated TCR beta chains recognize cytomegalovirus antigens. Because some donors lacked HLA typing at each locus, the association tests relied only on the typed subset. The classifier was reported to diagnose cytomegalovirus status with high specificity and sensitivity in both the original cohort and the validation cohort. Compared with the roughly 670-donor mean, donors in an Asian-associated ancestry cluster had fewer N-insertions in productive TCRs, according to a later genetic analysis. Correlated functional status among segregating V segments might be attributable to linkage disequilibrium, but an unknown experimental factor could not be ruled out. A further reported finding was that TCR beta sequences accurately predicted the HLA-A and HLA-B alleles for most subjects in the first cohort. When HLA alleles, especially DR and DQ, strongly co-occurred, TCR associations were difficult to assign to individual alleles.

The chain is made from TRBV18 and TRBJ2-2; 10 central nucleotides agree with TRBD2. Sequenced input: PBMCs. The clonotype was recovered from a boy aged 5-17 years in good health and CMV-seronegative. The bases are TGTGCCAGCTCCCCCCTACCTAGCGGGAGAGACGGGGAGCTGTTTTTT. It encodes CASSPLPSGRDGELFF.